This T cell receptor beta chain comes out of a study of blood T cell repertoires in COVID-19. Here immunoSEQ multiplex PCR was the method, and the copy in TCRdb shows in-frame clones only, minus some. The table records about 440,000 clones, approximately 90% of them present only once. Living in 25 or so US areas, the participants were between about 18 and 100 years of age. V dropped 8 bases and J dropped 2 bases, with 15 bases sitting between them. The CDR3 spans 14 residues. Germline V gene sequence: CDR1 SGHKS, CDR2 YYEKEE (reference sequence). The V and J genes are TRBV5-5 and TRBJ2-3, with D maybe TRBD1 (6 bases). Specimen: PBMCs or T cells enriched from blood (not recorded which). The receptor was derived from a woman younger than 35 with acute COVID-19. CDR3 sequence reads: CASITGQDTDTQYF. For the CDR3, the DNA is TGTGCCAGTATAACAGGGCAGGACACAGATACGCAGTATTTT. Together with reference TRBV5-5 and TRBJ2-3, the CDR3 gives the full variable domain: DAGVTQSPTHLIKTRGQQVTLRCSPISGHKSVSWYQQVLGQGPQFIFQYYEKEERGRGNFPDRFSARQFPNYSSELNVNALLLGDSALYLCASITGQDTDTQYFGPGTRLTVL.